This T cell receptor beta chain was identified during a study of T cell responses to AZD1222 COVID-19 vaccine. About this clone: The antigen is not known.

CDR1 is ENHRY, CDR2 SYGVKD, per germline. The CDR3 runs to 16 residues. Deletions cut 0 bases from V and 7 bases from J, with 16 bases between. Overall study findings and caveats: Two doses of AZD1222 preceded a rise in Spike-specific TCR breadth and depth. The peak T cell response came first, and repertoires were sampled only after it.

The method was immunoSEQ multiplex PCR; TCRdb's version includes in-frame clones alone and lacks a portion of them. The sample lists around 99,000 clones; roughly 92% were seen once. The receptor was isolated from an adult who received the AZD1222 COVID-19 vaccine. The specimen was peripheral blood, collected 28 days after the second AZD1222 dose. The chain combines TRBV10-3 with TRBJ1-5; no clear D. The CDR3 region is CAISESGSRKGQPQHF. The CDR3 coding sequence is TGTGCCATCAGTGAGTCGGGCAGCCGAAAGGGACAGCCCCAGCATTTT.